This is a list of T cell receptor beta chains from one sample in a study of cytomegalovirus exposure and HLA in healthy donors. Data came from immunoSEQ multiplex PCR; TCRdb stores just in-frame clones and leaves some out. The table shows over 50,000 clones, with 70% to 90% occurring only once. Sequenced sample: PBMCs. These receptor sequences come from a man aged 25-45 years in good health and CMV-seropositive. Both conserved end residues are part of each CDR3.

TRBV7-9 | CASSVSQGAGANVLTF
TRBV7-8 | CASSYRDRAYIQYF
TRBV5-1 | CASSSQGPPVETQYF
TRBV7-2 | CASSLEGGWAQYF
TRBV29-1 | CSVEAWASGTVGEQYF
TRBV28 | CASSLEGAAKLFF
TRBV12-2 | CASRPRRSGDGQFF
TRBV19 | CASSKLQGATGELFF
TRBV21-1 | CASSKGGDSLSGNTIYF
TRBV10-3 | CAIRPDREQETQYF
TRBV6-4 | CASSEVGGNTEAFF
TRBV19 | CASSIQTSSYEQYF
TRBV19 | CASKDSGRGTGELFF
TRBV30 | CAWRLAGANEQFF
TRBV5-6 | CASSLVGRVNYGYTF
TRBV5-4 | CASNVGGSPGTGELFF
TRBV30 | CAWGRTAENEKLFF
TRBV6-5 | CASSRDSNQPQHF
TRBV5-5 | CASSLARTGAGNTIYF
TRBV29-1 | CSAKGDYEKLFF
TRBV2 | CASSANPEGTIVETQYF
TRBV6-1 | CASRKFGGYEQYF
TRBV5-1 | CASSSSGTGGGRTEAFF
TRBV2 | CASSVGQGEQETQYF
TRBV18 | CASSPPGRNRGTDTQYF
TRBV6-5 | CASRGGTQETQYF
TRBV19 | CASSAGTGGSYEQYF
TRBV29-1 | CSALLEPGTTSYEQYF
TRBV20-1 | CSAGGQETQYF